The TCR beta chain under discussion was sequenced for a study of cytomegalovirus exposure and HLA in healthy donors. Study outcomes and limitations: Trimming of TCR beta V- and J-genes showed a link, identified in a later analysis, to a missense DCLRE1C variant.

Primers for the PCR totalled 60 Vbeta and 13 Jbeta. TCRdb's table, derived via immunoSEQ multiplex PCR, lists solely in-frame clones and lacks some. The table lists under 150,000 clones, about three quarters of them singletons, with 2.9% in the top ten. The CDR3 has 14 amino acids. The germline gives CDR1 GTSNPN, CDR2 SVGIG (reference sequence). Trimming took 0 bases from V and 5 from J, leaving 13 bases between them. Details on this clone: Its target is unknown.

This TCR derives from a human donor in good health. This sequence joins TRBV30 and TRBJ1-2; D is unresolved. The sequencing input was PBMCs. CDR3 sequence reads: CAWSVRTGGYGYTF. DNA of the CDR3: TGTGCCTGGAGTGTAAGGACCGGCGGGTATGGCTACACCTTC.